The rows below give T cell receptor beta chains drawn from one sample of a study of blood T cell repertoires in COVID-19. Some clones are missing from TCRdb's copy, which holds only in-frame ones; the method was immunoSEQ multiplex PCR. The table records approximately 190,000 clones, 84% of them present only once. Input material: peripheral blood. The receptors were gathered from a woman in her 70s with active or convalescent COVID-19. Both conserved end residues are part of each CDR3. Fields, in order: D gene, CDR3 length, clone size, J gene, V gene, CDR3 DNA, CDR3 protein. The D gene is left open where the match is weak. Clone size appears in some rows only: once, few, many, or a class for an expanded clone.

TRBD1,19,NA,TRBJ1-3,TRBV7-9,TGTGCCAGCAGCCCCTCGGACAGGGGGCGGAACGCCTATGGAAACACCATATATTTT,CASSPSDRGRNAYGNTIYF
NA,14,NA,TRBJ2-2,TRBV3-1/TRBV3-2,TGTGCCAGCAGCCAGGGAGCTGGCGCCGGGGAGCTGTTTTTT,CASSQGAGAGELFF
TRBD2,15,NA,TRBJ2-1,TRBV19,TGTGCCAGTTGTAACGACGTGGGGGGGTACAATGAGCAGTTCTTC,CASCNDVGGYNEQFF
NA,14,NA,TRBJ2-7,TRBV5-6,TGTGCCAGCAGCCTCCATGGACAGCCGAGGGAGCAGTACTTC,CASSLHGQPREQYF
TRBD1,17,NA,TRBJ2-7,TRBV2,TGTGCCAGCAATATGGGACAGGGGGCACGCGGTTCTAACGAGCAGTACTTC,CASNMGQGARGSNEQYF
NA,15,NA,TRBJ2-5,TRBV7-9,TGTGCCAGCAGCCAAGGCGGGCCCAAAACGGAGACCCAGTACTTC,CASSQGGPKTETQYF
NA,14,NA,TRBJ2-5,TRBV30,TGTGCCTGGAGAGGATTGGGGGCCGGGGAGACCCAGTACTTC,CAWRGLGAGETQYF
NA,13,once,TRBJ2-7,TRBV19,TGTGCCAGTAGCAACGGACACAGCTACGAGCAGTACTTC,CASSNGHSYEQYF
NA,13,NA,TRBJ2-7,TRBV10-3,TGTGCCATCAGTGAGGTACACTCCTACGAGCAGTACTTC,CAISEVHSYEQYF
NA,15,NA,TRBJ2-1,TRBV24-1,TGTGCCACCAGTGATCGGGCAGGGTCTAGGGATGAGCAGTTCTTC,CATSDRAGSRDEQFF
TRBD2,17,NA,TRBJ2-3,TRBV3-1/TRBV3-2,TGTGCCAGCAGCTCCCCGCGACTAGCGGGAGGGACAGATACGCAGTATTTT,CASSSPRLAGGTDTQYF
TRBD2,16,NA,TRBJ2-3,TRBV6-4,TGTGCCAGCAGTGAGGGACTAGCGGGAGCGGCAGATACGCAGTATTTT,CASSEGLAGAADTQYF
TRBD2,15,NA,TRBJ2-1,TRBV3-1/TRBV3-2,TGTGCCAGCAGCCCCGTTTTGACTAGCGTGGATGAGCAGTTCTTC,CASSPVLTSVDEQFF
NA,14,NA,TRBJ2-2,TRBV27,TGTGCCAGCAGTTTTAGCCCCGGGACCGGGGAGCTGTTTTTT,CASSFSPGTGELFF
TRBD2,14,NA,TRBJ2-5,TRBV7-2,TGTGCCAGCAGCTTTGCGGGAGCACGGGAGACCCAGTACTTC,CASSFAGARETQYF
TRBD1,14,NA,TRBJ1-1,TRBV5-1,TGCGCCAGCAGCTTGGGACAGGGGACCTCTGAAGCTTTCTTT,CASSLGQGTSEAFF
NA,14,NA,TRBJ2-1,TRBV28,TGTGCCAGCAGTTTCACAGAGCGGTACAATGAGCAGTTCTTC,CASSFTERYNEQFF
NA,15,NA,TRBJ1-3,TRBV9,TGTGCCAGCAGCGTAGTAGCGGATTCTGGAAACACCATATATTTT,CASSVVADSGNTIYF
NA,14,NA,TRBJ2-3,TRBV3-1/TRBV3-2,TGTGCCAGCAGCCAAGTAGAGAGAGGAGATACGCAGTATTTT,CASSQVERGDTQYF
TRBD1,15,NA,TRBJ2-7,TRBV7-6,TGTGCCAGCAGCCTTAATGGACAGGGATTCGACGAGCAGTACTTC,CASSLNGQGFDEQYF
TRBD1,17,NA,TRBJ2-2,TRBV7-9,TGTGCCAGCAGCTTAGCCTCCGGGACAGCTTACACCGGGGAGCTGTTTTTT,CASSLASGTAYTGELFF
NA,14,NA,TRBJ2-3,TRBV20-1,TGCAGTGCTAGTTGGCAGGGTTGGACAGATACGCAGTATTTT,CSASWQGWTDTQYF
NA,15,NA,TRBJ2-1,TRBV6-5,TGTGCCAGCCAGGCCGATCGGGACAAATACAATGAGCAGTTCTTC,CASQADRDKYNEQFF
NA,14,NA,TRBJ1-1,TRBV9,TGTGCCAGCAGCACAGATATGGATTACTCTGAAGCTTTCTTT,CASSTDMDYSEAFF
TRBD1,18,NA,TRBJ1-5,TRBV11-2,TGTGCCAGCAGCCTCGGTGACATGGCAGGGGGCTTTCGTCAGCCCCAGCATTTT,CASSLGDMAGGFRQPQHF
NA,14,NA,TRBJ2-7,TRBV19,TGTGCCAGTAGTATTCGCGCAGGGGAACACGAGCAGTACTTC,CASSIRAGEHEQYF
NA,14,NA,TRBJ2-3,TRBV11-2,TGTGCCAGCAGCTCAGCAGGGAACAGAAATACGCAGTATTTT,CASSSAGNRNTQYF
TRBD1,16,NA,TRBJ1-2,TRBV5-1,TGCGCCAGCAGCCCGGAAAACGACAGGGGGCGCTATGGCTACACCTTC,CASSPENDRGRYGYTF
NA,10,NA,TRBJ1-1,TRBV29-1,TGCAGCGTTGGCGAAGCCGAAGCTTTCTTT,CSVGEAEAFF
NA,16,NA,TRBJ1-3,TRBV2,TGTGCCAGCAGGCTAGAGGCACAAGGTGGAGGAAACACCATATATTTT,CASRLEAQGGGNTIYF
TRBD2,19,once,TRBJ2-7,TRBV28,TGTGCCAGCAGTTTATGGGGAGCGGGAAGCGGGAGGACATCCGACGAGCAGTACTTC,CASSLWGAGSGRTSDEQYF
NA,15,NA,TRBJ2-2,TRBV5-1,TGCGCCAGCAGCGTTAGCGGCATTAACACCGGGGAGCTGTTTTTT,CASSVSGINTGELFF
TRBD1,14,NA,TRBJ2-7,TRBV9,TGTGCCAGCAGCTCGGGACAGGGGGTCCCCGAGCAGTACTTC,CASSSGQGVPEQYF
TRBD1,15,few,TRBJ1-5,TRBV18,TGTGCCAGCTCCGAGGGACAGGGGGCCAATCAGCCCCAGCATTTT,CASSEGQGANQPQHF
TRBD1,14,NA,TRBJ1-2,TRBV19,TGTGCCAGTAGTCCAGACAGGGACATCGGTGGCTACACCTTC,CASSPDRDIGGYTF
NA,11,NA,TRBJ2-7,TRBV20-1,TGCAGTGGGCTGGCCTCCTACGAGCAGTACTTC,CSGLASYEQYF
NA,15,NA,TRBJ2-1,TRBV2,TGTGCCAGCGCGCGGACAGCAAACCTGCGGCCTGAGCAGTTCTTC,CASARTANLRPEQFF
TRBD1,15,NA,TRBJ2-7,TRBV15,TGTGCCACCAGCGGACAGGGGCCTCACCCAGACGAGCAGTACTTC,CATSGQGPHPDEQYF
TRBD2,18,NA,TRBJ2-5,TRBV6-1,TGTGCCAGCAGTGAGGGGACTAGCGCGTTCTTAGAGCAAGAGACCCAGTACTTC,CASSEGTSAFLEQETQYF
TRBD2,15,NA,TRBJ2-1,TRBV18,TGTGCCAGCTCACCCCTAGCGGGAGAACGCAATGAGCAGTTCTTC,CASSPLAGERNEQFF